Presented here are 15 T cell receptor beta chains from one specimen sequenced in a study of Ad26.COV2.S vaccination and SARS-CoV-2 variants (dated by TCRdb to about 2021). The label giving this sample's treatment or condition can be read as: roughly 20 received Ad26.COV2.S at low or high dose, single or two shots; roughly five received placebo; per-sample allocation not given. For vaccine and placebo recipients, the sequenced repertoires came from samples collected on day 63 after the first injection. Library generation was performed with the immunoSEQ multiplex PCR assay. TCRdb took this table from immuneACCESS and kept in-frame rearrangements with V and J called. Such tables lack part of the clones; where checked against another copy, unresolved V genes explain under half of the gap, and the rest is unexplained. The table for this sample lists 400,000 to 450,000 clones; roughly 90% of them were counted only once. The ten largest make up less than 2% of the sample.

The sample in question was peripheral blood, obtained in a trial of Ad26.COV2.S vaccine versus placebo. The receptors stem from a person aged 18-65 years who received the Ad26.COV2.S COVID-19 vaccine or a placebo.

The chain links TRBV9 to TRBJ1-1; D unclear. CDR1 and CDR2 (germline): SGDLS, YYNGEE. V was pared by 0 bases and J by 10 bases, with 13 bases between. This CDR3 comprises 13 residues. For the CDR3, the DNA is TGTGCCAGCAGCGTAGACCCTTCCACGAGAGCTTTCTTT. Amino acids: CASSVDPSTRAFF.

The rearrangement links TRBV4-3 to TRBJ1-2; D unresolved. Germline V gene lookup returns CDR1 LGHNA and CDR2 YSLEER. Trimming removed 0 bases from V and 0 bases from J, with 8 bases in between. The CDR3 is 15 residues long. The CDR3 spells CASSQEAATNYGYTF. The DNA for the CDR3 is TGCGCCAGCAGCCAAGAGGCAGCTACTAACTATGGCTACACCTTC.

The DNA of the CDR3 is TGTGCCAGCAGCCCCGGACTAGCGGAAACCCAAGAGACCCAGTACTTC. This encodes CASSPGLAETQETQYF. The V call is TRBV11-3, the J call TRBJ2-5, with TRBD2 matching 10 bases. The CDR3 loop spans 16 amino acids. The junction had 7 bases not matched to a gene; V was cut back by 5 bases and J by 1 base. Germline CDR1 reads SGHNT; CDR2 reads YENEEA. Based on the CDR3 plus reference TRBV11-3 and TRBJ2-5, the full variable domain is EAGVVQSPRYKIIEKKQPVAFWCNPISGHNTLYWYLQNLGQGPELLIRYENEEAVDDSQLPKDRFSAERLKGVDSTLKIQPAELGDSAVYLCASSPGLAETQETQYFGPGTRLLVL.

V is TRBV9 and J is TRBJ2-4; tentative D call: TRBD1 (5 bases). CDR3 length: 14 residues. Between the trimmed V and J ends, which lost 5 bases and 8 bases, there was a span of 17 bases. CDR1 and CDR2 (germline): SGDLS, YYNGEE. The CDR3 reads CASSTLPDSYIQYF. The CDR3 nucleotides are TGTGCCAGCAGTACCCTCCCCGACAGTTACATTCAGTACTTC.

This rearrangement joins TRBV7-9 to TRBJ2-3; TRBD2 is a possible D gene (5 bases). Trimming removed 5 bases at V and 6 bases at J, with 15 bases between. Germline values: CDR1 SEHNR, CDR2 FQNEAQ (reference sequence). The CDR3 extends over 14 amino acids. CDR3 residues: CASSLTVGGDTQYF. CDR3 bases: TGTGCCAGCAGCCTTACAGTGGGCGGGGATACGCAGTATTTT. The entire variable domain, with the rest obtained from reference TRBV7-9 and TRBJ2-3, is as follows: DTGVSQNPRHKITKRGQNVTFRCDPISEHNRLYWYRQTLGQGPEFLTYFQNEAQLEKSRLLSDRFSAERPKGSFSTLEIQRTEQGDSAMYLCASSLTVGGDTQYFGPGTRLTVL.

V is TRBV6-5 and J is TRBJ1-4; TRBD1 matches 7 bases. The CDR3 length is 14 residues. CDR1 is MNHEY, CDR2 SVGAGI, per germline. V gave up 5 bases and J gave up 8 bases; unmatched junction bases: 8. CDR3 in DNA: TGTGCCAGCAGTAACAGGGGTTCCGGGGAAAAACTGTTTTTT. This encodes CASSNRGSGEKLFF.

CDR3 in amino acids: CASSFGGLRTYEQYF. The CDR3 DNA sequence: TGTGCCAGCAGCTTCGGGGGGCTTAGGACCTACGAGCAGTACTTC. The V gene is TRBV7-2, the J gene TRBJ2-7; weak D call: TRBD2 (7 bases). Trimming took 3 bases from V and 2 from J, leaving 14 bases between them. The CDR3 runs 15 residues. Germline lookup yields CDR1 SGHTA and CDR2 FQGNSA. The whole variable domain, filled in from reference TRBV7-2 and TRBJ2-7, reads GAGVSQSPSNKVTEKGKDVELRCDPISGHTALYWYRQSLGQGLEFLIYFQGNSAPDKSGLPSDRFSAERTGGSVSTLTIQRTQQEDSAVYLCASSFGGLRTYEQYFGPGTRLTVT.

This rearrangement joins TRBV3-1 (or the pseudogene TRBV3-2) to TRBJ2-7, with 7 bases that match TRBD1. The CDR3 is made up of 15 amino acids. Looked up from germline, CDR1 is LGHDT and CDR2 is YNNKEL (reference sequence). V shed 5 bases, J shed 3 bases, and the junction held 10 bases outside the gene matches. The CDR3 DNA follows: TGTGCCAGCAGCATAGGGACAGAGCCATTCTACGAGCAGTACTTC. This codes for CASSIGTEPFYEQYF.

This CDR3 reads CATSRGAKNIQYF. Here the CDR3 DNA reads TGTGCCACCTCGAGGGGGGCCAAAAACATTCAGTACTTC. The J gene is TRBJ2-4, the V gene TRBV28; TRBD1 is a possible D gene (6 bases). The V gene lost 10 bases and the J gene lost 1 base, with 11 bases spanning the gap. This CDR3 region has 13 residues. Germline CDR1 is MDHEN and CDR2 is SYDVKM.

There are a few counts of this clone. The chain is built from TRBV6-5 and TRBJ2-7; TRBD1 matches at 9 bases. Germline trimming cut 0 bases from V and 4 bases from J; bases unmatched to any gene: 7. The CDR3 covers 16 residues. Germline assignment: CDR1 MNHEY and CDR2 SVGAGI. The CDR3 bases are TGTGCCAGCAGTTACTCATTGGACAGGGGTTTATACGAGCAGTACTTC. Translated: CASSYSLDRGLYEQYF.

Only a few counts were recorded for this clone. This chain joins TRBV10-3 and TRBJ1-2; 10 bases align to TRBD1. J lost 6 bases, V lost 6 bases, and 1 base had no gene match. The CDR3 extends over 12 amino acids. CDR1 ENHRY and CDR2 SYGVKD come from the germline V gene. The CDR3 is CAIRGTGDGYTF. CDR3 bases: TGTGCCATCAGAGGGACAGGGGATGGCTACACCTTC.

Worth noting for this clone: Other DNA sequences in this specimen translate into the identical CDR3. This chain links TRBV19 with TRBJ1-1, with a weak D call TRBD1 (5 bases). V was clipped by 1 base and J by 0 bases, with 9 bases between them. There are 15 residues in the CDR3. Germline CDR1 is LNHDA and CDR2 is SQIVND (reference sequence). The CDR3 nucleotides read TGTGCCAGTAGTATAGGGGGCAGATTGAACACTGAAGCTTTCTTT. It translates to CASSIGGRLNTEAFF.

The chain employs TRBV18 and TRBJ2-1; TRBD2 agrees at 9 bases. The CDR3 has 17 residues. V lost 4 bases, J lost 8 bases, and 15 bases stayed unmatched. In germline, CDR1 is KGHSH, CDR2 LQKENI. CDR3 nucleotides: TGTGCCAGCTCACGTTACAATAGCGGGGGTGCCGGGCATGAGCAGTTCTTC. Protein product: CASSRYNSGGAGHEQFF.

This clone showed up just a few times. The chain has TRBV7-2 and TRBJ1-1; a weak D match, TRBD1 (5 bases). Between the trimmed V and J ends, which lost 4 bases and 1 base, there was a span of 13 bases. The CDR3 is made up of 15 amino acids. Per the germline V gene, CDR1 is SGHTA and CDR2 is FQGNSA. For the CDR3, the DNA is TGTGCCAGCAGCTCAGCGGCAGGGCGGAACACTGAAGCTTTCTTT. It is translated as CASSSAAGRNTEAFF.

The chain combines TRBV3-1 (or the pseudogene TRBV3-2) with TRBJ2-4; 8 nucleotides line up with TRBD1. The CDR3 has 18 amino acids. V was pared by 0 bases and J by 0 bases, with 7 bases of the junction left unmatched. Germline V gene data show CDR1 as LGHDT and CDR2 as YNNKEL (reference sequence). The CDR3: CASSQEGRGLLAKNIQYF. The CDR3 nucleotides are TGTGCCAGCAGCCAAGAAGGCAGGGGGCTACTAGCCAAAAACATTCAGTACTTC.